Listed below are T cell receptor beta chains from one sample, sequenced in a study of blood T cell repertoires in COVID-19. Profiling relied on immunoSEQ multiplex PCR, and the TCRdb table lists in-frame clones only, not all of them. This table has over 85,000 clones, more than 90% appearing once. Sequenced: peripheral blood. Receptor source: a man aged 18 to 30 with acute or convalescent COVID-19. Both conserved end residues are part of each CDR3. A D gene is named only where the DNA matches it firmly.

v_gene	d_gene	j_gene	CDR3nt	CDR3aa
TRBV13	TRBD2	TRBJ2-1	TGTGCCAGCAGCTCTCTAGCGGGAGATGAGCAGTTCTTC	CASSSLAGDEQFF
TRBV7-9	TRBD1	TRBJ2-7	TGTGCCAGCAGCTTAGGAACCGCGACAGGGCTAAGCTCCTACGAGCAGTACTTC	CASSLGTATGLSSYEQYF
TRBV11-3	.	TRBJ2-1	TGTGCCAGCAGCTTAGTGGAGTCCGGTGAGCAGTTCTTC	CASSLVESGEQFF
TRBV6-2/TRBV6-3	.	TRBJ2-6	TGTGCCAGCAGTTCCCAGGGCTCTGGGGCCAACGTCCTGACTTTC	CASSSQGSGANVLTF
TRBV5-1	.	TRBJ2-5	TGCGCCAGCAGCTTGGCGGTAGAGGAGACCCAGTACTTC	CASSLAVEETQYF
TRBV3-1/TRBV3-2	TRBD1	TRBJ1-1	TGTGCCAGCAGCCCCGACAGGGAACGAGCTTTCTTT	CASSPDRERAFF
TRBV5-1	TRBD1	TRBJ1-2	TGCGCCAGCACCTCTTTCCCCGGGACAGACTATTATGGCTACACCTTC	CASTSFPGTDYYGYTF
TRBV5-5	.	TRBJ1-2	TGTGCCAGCAGCTTTACAGGGAGCTATGGCTACACCTTC	CASSFTGSYGYTF
TRBV7-9	.	TRBJ1-3	TGTGCCAGCAGCCCCTCGTGGAGGGGTGGAAACACCATATATTTT	CASSPSWRGGNTIYF
TRBV27	TRBD2	TRBJ2-3	TGTGCCAGCAGTTCGCGACTAGCAAGTTCGACAGATACGCAGTATTTT	CASSSRLASSTDTQYF
TRBV27	TRBD1	TRBJ1-1	TGTGCCAGCCGCAACCGAAGGACAGGGGGTAAGTTGAACACTGAAGCTTTCTTT	CASRNRRTGGKLNTEAFF